This record covers a single T cell receptor (beta chain). The antigen remains undetermined. This sample is part of a study of PD-L1 blockade in urothelial cancer. Background on the study: Patients' histories included 0 to 3 prior chemotherapy regimens. General study results and limits: Better progression-free and overall survival followed lower pretreatment blood clonality.

Germline lookup yields CDR1 SGHTA and CDR2 FQGNSA. V was shortened by 5 bases and J by 2 bases, with 22 bases between the two germline ends. This CDR3 region has 18 residues. PCRs were each spiked with synthetic TCR analog templates. The protocol was immunoSEQ multiplex PCR, while the TCRdb copy is restricted to in-frame clones and leaves out a portion. The data contain 130,000 or so clones, approximately 84% of them singletons. Described time point: pretreatment peripheral blood. The sequencing here drew on PBMCs, taken around atezolizumab (anti-PD-L1) treatment. V is TRBV7-2 and J is TRBJ2-1; D possibly corresponds to TRBD1 (5 bases). The receptor's source is a man aged 50 to 60 with urothelial cancer. CDR3 nucleotides: TGTGCCAGCAGCCCCCTTCTGGTGTGGGGCGACCCCTACAATGAGCAGTTCTTC. Its translation is CASSPLLVWGDPYNEQFF.